This paragraph reports one T cell receptor beta chain. Germline assignment: CDR1 MNHEY and CDR2 SMNVEV (reference sequence). Trimming left V 6 bases short and J 7 bases short, with 13 bases between. This CDR3 contains 13 residues. The sample is drawn from a study of identical twins. Each donor (without exception) was a healthy Caucasian. Unique molecular identifiers were in the cDNA, with template-switch universal primer binding. Each CDR3 protein gets one entry after TCRdb re-called the 5' RACE reads with MiXCR. Here the sample spans a few hundred thousand distinct CDR3 sequences, about 10% being singletons.

The chain employs TRBV27 and TRBJ2-1; D may be TRBD2 (5 bases). The sample was naive T cells sorted from blood. This clonotype was obtained from a woman aged 50 to 65 in good health. In DNA, the CDR3 is TGTGCCAGCAGGGGTCCTCGCGGGAATGAGCAGTTCTTC. Translated: CASRGPRGNEQFF.